This T cell receptor beta chain came from a study of blood T cell repertoires in COVID-19. Study-level background: Acute-phase and convalescent COVID-19 samples originated in the United States, Italy and Spain. PBMCs, B-cell-depleted T cells, or T cells provided the cDNA or gDNA that made up the material.

Libraries were prepared by immunoSEQ multiplex PCR; TCRdb keeps only in-frame clonotypes and omits some of them. Of about 24,000 clones listed, roughly 74% are singletons. The count of this clone is one. The source of this sequence is a man aged 50 to 59 with COVID-19, enrolled during active disease. The source material was peripheral blood.

The CDR3 here is CASSYSAGVGQPQHF. The DNA of the CDR3 is TGTGCCAGCAGTTACTCCGCAGGGGTGGGTCAGCCCCAGCATTTT. V gene TRBV6-5 combines with J gene TRBJ1-5; D possibly corresponds to TRBD1 (6 bases). The CDR3 totals 15 residues. Between the trimmed V and J ends, which lost 0 bases and 6 bases, there was a span of 12 bases. Germline-derived CDR1 and CDR2 are MNHEY and SVGAGI.